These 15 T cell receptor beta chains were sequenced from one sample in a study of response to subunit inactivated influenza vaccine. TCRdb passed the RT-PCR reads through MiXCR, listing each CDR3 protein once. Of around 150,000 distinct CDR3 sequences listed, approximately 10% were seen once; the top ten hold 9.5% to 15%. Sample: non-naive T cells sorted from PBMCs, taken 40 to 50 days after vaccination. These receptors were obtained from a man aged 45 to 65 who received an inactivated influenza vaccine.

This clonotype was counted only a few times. The CDR3 is CSATHPARGNTEAFF. Written as DNA, the CDR3 is TGCAGTGCTACCCACCCCGCCCGGGGAAACACTGAAGCTTTCTTT. The chain links TRBV20-1 to TRBJ1-1; no firm D call. V was trimmed by 4 bases and J by 2 bases, leaving 17 bases between them. There are 15 residues in the CDR3. The V gene's germline CDR1 is DFQATT and CDR2 SNEGSKA (reference sequence).

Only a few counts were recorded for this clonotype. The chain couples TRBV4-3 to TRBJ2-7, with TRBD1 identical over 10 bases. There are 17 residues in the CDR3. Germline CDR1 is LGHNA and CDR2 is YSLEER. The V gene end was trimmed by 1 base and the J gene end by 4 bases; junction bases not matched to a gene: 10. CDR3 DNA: TGCGCCAGCAGCCAAGGAACCGGGACAGGGGTTCCATACGAGCAGTACTTC. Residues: CASSQGTGTGVPYEQYF.

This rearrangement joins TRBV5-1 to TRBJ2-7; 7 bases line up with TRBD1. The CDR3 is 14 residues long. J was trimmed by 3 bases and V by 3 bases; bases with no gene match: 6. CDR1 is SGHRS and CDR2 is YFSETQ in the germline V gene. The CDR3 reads CASSSRQGRYEQYF. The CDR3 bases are TGCGCCAGCAGCTCCAGACAGGGCCGCTACGAGCAGTACTTC.

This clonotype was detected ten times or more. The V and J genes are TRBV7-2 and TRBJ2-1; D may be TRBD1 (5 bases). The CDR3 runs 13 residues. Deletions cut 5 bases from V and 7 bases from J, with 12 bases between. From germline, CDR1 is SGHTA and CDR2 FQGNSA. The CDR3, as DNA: TGTGCCAGCAGCCCCTGGGGCGTGAATGAGCAGTTCTTC. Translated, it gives CASSPWGVNEQFF. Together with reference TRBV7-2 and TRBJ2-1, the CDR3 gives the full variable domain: GAGVSQSPSNKVTEKGKDVELRCDPISGHTALYWYRQSLGQGLEFLIYFQGNSAPDKSGLPSDRFSAERTGGSVSTLTIQRTQQEDSAVYLCASSPWGVNEQFFGPGTRLTVL.

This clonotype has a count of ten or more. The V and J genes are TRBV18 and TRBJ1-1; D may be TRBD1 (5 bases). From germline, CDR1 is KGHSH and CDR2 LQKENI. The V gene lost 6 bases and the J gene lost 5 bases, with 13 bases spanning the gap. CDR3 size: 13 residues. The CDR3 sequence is CASSRSGGTEAFF. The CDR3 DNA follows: TGTGCCAGCTCGCGCAGTGGGGGTACTGAAGCTTTCTTT.

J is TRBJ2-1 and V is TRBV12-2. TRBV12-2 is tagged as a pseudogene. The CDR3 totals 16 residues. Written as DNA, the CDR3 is TGTGCAAGTCGCTTAGCGCACCGGGACTACTACAATGAGCAGTTCTTC. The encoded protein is CASRLAHRDYYNEQFF.

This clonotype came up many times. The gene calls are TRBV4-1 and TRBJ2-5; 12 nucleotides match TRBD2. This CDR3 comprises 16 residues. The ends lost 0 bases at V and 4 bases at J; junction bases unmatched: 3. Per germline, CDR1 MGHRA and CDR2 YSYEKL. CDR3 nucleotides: TGCGCCAGCAGCCAAGAAACGGGACTAGCGGGAGAGACCCAGTACTTC. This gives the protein CASSQETGLAGETQYF.

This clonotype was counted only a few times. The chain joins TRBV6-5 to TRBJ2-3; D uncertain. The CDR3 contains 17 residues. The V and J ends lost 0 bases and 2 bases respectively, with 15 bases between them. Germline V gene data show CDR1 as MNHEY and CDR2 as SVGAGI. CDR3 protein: CASSYSVLSLHTDTQYF. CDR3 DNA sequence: TGTGCCAGCAGTTACTCAGTTCTGTCCCTCCACACAGATACGCAGTATTTT.

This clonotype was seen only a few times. The CDR3 nucleotides are TGCAGCGGCTTTGATGGCTTGGCTGAAGCTTTCTTT. Its protein product is CSGFDGLAEAFF. This chain joins TRBV29-1 and TRBJ1-1; D not resolved. V was pared by 7 bases and J by 6 bases, with 15 bases between. Looked up from germline, CDR1 is SQVTM and CDR2 is ANQGSEA. This CDR3 has 12 residues.

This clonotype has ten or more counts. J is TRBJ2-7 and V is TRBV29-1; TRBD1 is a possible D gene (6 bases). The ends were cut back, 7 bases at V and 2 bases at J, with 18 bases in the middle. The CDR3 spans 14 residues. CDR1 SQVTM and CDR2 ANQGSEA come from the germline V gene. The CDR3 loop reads CSAQTGRGAYEQYF. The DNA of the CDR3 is TGCAGCGCCCAAACAGGGCGTGGGGCCTACGAGCAGTACTTC.

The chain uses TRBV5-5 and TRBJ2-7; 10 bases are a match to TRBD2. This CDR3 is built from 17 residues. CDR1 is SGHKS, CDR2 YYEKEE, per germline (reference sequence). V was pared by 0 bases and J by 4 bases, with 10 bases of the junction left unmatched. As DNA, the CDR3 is TGTGCCAGCAGCTTGGCGTGGAGCGGGGGGGCCTCTTACGAGCAGTACTTC. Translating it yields CASSLAWSGGASYEQYF. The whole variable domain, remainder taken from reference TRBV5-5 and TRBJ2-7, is DAGVTQSPTHLIKTRGQQVTLRCSPISGHKSVSWYQQVLGQGPQFIFQYYEKEERGRGNFPDRFSARQFPNYSSELNVNALLLGDSALYLCASSLAWSGGASYEQYFGPGTRLTVT.

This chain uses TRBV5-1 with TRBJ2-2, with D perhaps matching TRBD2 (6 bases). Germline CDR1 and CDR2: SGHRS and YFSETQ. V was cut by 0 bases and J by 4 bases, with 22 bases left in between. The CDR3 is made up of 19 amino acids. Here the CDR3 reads CASSLAWTTTPRGTGELFF. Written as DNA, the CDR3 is TGCGCCAGCAGCTTGGCCTGGACTACAACACCTCGAGGCACCGGGGAGCTGTTTTTT.

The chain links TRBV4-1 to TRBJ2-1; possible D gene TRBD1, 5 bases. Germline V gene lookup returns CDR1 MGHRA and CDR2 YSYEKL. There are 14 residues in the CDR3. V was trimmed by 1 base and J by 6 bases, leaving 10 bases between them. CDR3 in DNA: TGCGCCAGCAGCCAAGTTTCAGGGTTCAATGAGCAGTTCTTC. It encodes CASSQVSGFNEQFF.

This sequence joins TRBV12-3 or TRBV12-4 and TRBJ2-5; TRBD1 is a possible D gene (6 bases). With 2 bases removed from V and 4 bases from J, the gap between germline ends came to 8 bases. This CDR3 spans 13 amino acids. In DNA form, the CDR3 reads TGTGCCAGCAGTTTAAGGGGGTTAGAGACCCAGTACTTC. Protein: CASSLRGLETQYF.

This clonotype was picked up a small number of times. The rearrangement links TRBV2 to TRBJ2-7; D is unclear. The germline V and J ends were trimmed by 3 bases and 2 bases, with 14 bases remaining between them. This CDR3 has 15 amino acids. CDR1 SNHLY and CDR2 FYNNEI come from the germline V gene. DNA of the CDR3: TGTGCCAGCAGTGATTGGTTAGGGAACCCCTACGAGCAGTACTTC. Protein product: CASSDWLGNPYEQYF.